This T cell receptor (beta chain) derives from a study of T cell responses to AZD1222 COVID-19 vaccine. The germline V and J ends were trimmed by 7 bases and 0 bases, with 14 bases remaining between them. Germline V gene data show CDR1 as SGHRS and CDR2 as YFSETQ. The CDR3 covers 14 residues. TCRdb keeps only in-frame clones here, not all; method: immunoSEQ multiplex PCR. The table has around 170,000 clones, approximately 91% seen once; the top ten hold more than 0.75%. Here the sequenced sample was peripheral blood, taken on day 0 of AZD1222 vaccination. V gene TRBV5-1 combines with J gene TRBJ2-7, with a tentative D call TRBD1 (6 bases). This TCR came from an adult in good health. CDR3 in DNA: TGCGCCAGCCGTCCGCAGGGGACCTCCTACGAGCAGTACTTC. Translated: CASRPQGTSYEQYF.